This T cell receptor (beta chain) appears in the sequencing data of a study of T cells after yellow fever vaccination. General observations from the study: The booster saw the reappearance of most primary-vaccination clones (nearly 98% CD4, less than 90% CD8). Clonotypes shared by both compartments, CD4 and CD8, made up a small share.

This clonotype showed up many times. Its specificity is not known. There are 14 residues in the CDR3. V was pared by 5 bases and J by 3 bases, with 5 bases of the junction left unmatched. Germline lookup yields CDR1 SGHKS and CDR2 YYEKEE (reference sequence). Each CDR3 protein gets one entry after TCRdb re-called the 5' RACE reads with MiXCR. The table lists under 300,000 distinct CDR3 sequences, less than 9% of them singletons. V gene TRBV5-5 combines with J gene TRBJ2-5; TRBD2 aligns across 9 bases. The sample here was CD4+ T cells sorted from PBMCs, taken 15 days after the yellow fever booster vaccination. This clonotype was obtained from a man aged 25-40 years who received the YFV17D yellow fever vaccine. The CDR3 coding sequence is TGTGCCAGCAGGCCTAGCGGGACCAAAGAGACCCAGTACTTC. Translating it yields CASRPSGTKETQYF.